This TCR beta chain was captured by sequencing in a study of human T cells and chemical hapten exposure. Broader study findings: It was expanded TCRs that formed significantly more large CDR3 similarity clusters than controls did. The study found that DPC sensitization did not change TCRs above 1 in 1000 frequency.

Time point: pre-sensitization, week 0. Treatment indicated: therapeutic diphenylcyclopropenone sensitization with weekly scalp DPC. Unique molecular identifiers were affixed to discrete cDNA molecules within the library. Original processing methods: Just over 95,000 TCRs per sample was the median, with a range of roughly 20,000 to 700,000. Via MiXCR, TCRdb re-called the RACE reads, giving one row per CDR3 protein. The V and J calls follow TCRdb's processing rather than the paper's. The table lists 62,000 or so distinct CDR3 sequences, approximately 11% of them singletons, with around 4.8% in the top ten. This clonotype was seen a few times. Its antigen is unknown. CDR1 is MDHEN, CDR2 SYDVKM, per germline. The CDR3 extends over 12 amino acids. The V end was cut by 6 bases, the J end by 7 bases, with 13 bases between.

This receptor was identified in a woman in her 50s with alopecia areata. Some clones in this sample may be carry-over from other donors' samples. This chain connects TRBV28 to TRBJ2-7; a possible D gene is TRBD2 (6 bases). The sample consisted of whole blood, taken in connection with sensitization to the hapten diphenylcyclopropenone (DPC). CDR3 protein: CASSDGGREQYF. DNA for the CDR3: TGTGCCAGCAGCGACGGGGGAAGGGAGCAGTACTTC.